This T cell receptor (beta chain) was found in a study of blood T cell repertoires in COVID-19. This CDR3 is built from 12 residues. Trimming shortened V by 3 bases and J by 4 bases, and 7 bases separated the two germline ends. Sequenced by immunoSEQ multiplex PCR; TCRdb stores in-frame clones only, minus some. The data contain 110,000 or so clones, less than 90% of them singletons. V and J are TRBV12-3 or TRBV12-4 and TRBJ2-7; D unresolved. The receptor's source is an older man who had recovered from COVID-19. Material: peripheral blood. The CDR3 here is CASSFHNYEQYF. CDR3 sequence (DNA): TGTGCCAGCAGTTTTCACAATTACGAGCAGTACTTC.